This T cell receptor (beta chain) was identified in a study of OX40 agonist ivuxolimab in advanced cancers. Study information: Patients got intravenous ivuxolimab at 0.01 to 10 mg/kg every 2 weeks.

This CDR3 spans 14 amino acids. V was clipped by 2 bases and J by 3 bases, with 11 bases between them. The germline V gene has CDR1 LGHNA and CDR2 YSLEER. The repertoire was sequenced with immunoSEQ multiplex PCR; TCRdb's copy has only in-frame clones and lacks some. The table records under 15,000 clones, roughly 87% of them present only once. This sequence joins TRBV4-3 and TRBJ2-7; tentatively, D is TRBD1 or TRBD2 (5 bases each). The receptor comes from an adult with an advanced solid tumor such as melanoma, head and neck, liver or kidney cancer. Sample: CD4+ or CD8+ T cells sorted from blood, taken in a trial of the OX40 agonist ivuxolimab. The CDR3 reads CASSQPPGGYEQYF. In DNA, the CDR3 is TGCGCCAGCAGCCAACCCCCTGGGGGCTACGAGCAGTACTTC.